This T cell receptor (beta chain) was documented in a study of OX40 agonist ivuxolimab in advanced cancers. The data were produced by immunoSEQ multiplex PCR, yet TCRdb's version contains in-frame clones alone and is incomplete. The sample carries around 88,000 clones, roughly nine tenths recorded once. Germline V gene data show CDR1 as GTSNPN and CDR2 as SVGIG (reference sequence). CDR3 length: 12 residues. Trimming took 4 bases from V and 7 from J, leaving 13 bases between them. This material consisted of CD4+ or CD8+ T cells sorted from blood, taken in a trial of the OX40 agonist ivuxolimab. The V call is TRBV30, the J call TRBJ2-5; a weak D match, TRBD2 (7 bases). This receptor was identified in an adult with an advanced solid tumor such as melanoma, head and neck, liver or kidney cancer. The DNA of the CDR3 is TGTGCCTGGAAGGGGGGGGGTTGGACCCAGTACTTC. Its translation: CAWKGGGWTQYF.